The source of this TCR beta chain is a study of technical replicates of blood from a few donors. TCRdb keeps only in-frame clones here, not all; method: immunoSEQ multiplex PCR. Among around 65,000 clones listed, 88% were seen once. The CDR3 has 15 amino acids. Germline assignment: CDR1 SEHNR and CDR2 FQNEAQ (reference sequence). Trimming cost V 0 bases and J 4 bases; bases outside gene matches: 3. The sequence came from a human donor in good health. Some clones in this sample may be carry-over from other donors' samples. The chain has TRBV7-9 and TRBJ1-2, with 9 bases that match TRBD1. Sequenced input: PBMCs. CDR3 DNA sequence: TGTGCCAGCAGCTTAGCTGACAGGGGGTCCTATGGCTACACCTTC. Translation: CASSLADRGSYGYTF.